The 27 T cell receptor beta chains given below trace back to one sample, sequenced in a study of blood T cell repertoires in COVID-19. Profiling relied on immunoSEQ multiplex PCR, and the TCRdb table lists in-frame clones only, not all of them. The table lists 150,000 to 200,000 clones, more than 75% of them singletons, with 17% in the top ten. Source material: PBMCs or T cells enriched from blood (not recorded which). These receptors were taken from a woman between 50 and 59 years old with acute COVID-19.

This clone was observed a single time. V is TRBV12-3 or TRBV12-4 and J is TRBJ2-1; 7 bases align to TRBD1. Trimming took 6 bases from V and 10 from J; bases not matched to a gene: 9. This CDR3 is built from 13 residues. The CDR3 sequence: CASRPGQPGEQFF. CDR3 nucleotide sequence: TGTGCCAGCAGGCCGGGACAGCCGGGAGAGCAGTTCTTC.

The chain carries TRBV6-1 and TRBJ2-7; D might be TRBD2 (6 bases). Trimming stripped 1 base from V and 5 bases from J, with 15 bases between. From germline, CDR1 is MNHNS and CDR2 SASEGT. The CDR3 sequence is 15 residues long. CDR3 loop: CASSEETEGTHEQYV. The CDR3 DNA reads as TGTGCCAGCAGTGAAGAGACGGAGGGGACCCACGAGCAGTACGTC.

This chain joins TRBV7-9 and TRBJ1-1, with 8 bases aligning to TRBD1. Germline CDR1 and CDR2: SEHNR and FQNEAQ (reference sequence). V gave up 3 bases and J gave up 8 bases; unmatched junction bases: 5. The CDR3 has 13 amino acids. CDR3 residues: CASSLPDRVEAFF. The CDR3 DNA reads as TGTGCCAGCAGCTTGCCGGACAGGGTCGAAGCTTTCTTT.

V gene TRBV12-3 or TRBV12-4 combines with J gene TRBJ2-3; D uncertain. Trimming left V 8 bases short and J 6 bases short, with 9 bases between. The CDR3 loop spans 11 amino acids. The CDR3 DNA follows: TGTGCCAGCGTACGAGCGGATACGCAGTATTTT. Translating it yields CASVRADTQYF.

This sequence joins TRBV18 and TRBJ1-4, with 9 bases matching TRBD1. The germline V gene has CDR1 KGHSH and CDR2 LQKENI. Germline trimming cut 4 bases from V and 7 bases from J; bases unmatched to any gene: 10. This CDR3 region has 16 residues. The CDR3 region is CASSLQRGQGGEKLFF. CDR3 in DNA: TGTGCCAGCTCACTTCAGAGGGGACAGGGTGGTGAAAAACTGTTTTTT.

The rearrangement joins TRBV28 to TRBJ1-5, with D tentatively TRBD1 (5 bases). V lost 5 bases and J 0 bases, leaving 8 bases between the germline ends. The CDR3 runs to 14 residues. CDR1 MDHEN and CDR2 SYDVKM come from the germline V gene. CDR3 in amino acids: CASSGGDSNQPQHF. The CDR3 bases are TGTGCCAGCAGTGGGGGGGATAGCAATCAGCCCCAGCATTTT.

The chain employs TRBV4-3 and TRBJ1-2; TRBD1 matches at 7 bases. Germline CDR1 reads LGHNA; CDR2 reads YSLEER. V was pared by 2 bases and J by 3 bases, with 6 bases of the junction left unmatched. This CDR3 contains 15 residues. CDR3 loop: CASSQHRGVDYGYTF. The DNA of the CDR3 is TGCGCCAGCAGCCAACACAGGGGCGTCGACTATGGCTACACCTTC.

The V and J genes are TRBV7-2 and TRBJ1-2; 7 positions match TRBD1. The CDR3 is 15 amino acids. V lost 5 bases, J lost 0 bases, and 6 bases stayed unmatched. Germline CDR1 SGHTA, CDR2 FQGNSA. The CDR3 DNA is TGTGCCAGCAGCCCAAAGACAGGGACTAACTATGGCTACACCTTC. This encodes CASSPKTGTNYGYTF.

This rearrangement joins TRBV7-8 to TRBJ2-1; D is uncertain. The CDR3 covers 13 residues. Trimming stripped 1 base from V and 7 bases from J, with 8 bases between. Germline loops: CDR1 SGHVS, CDR2 FQNEAQ. In DNA, the CDR3 is TGTGCCAGCAGCTTAGGAGGCCATAATGAGCAGTTCTTC. Amino acid sequence: CASSLGGHNEQFF.

The chain joins TRBV6-1 to TRBJ1-5; TRBD1 matches at 7 bases. V lost 2 bases to trimming and J lost 6 bases; unmatched junction nucleotides: 10. Looked up from germline, CDR1 is MNHNS and CDR2 is SASEGT. The CDR3 consists of 16 residues. The CDR3 bases are TGTGCCAGCAGTGAAAATAGAGGGGGCAGGCTTCAGCCCCAGCATTTT. Translating gives CASSENRGGRLQPQHF.

The genes are TRBV30 and TRBJ1-3; 9 nucleotides align to TRBD1. The V segment lost 1 base and the J segment 1 base; nucleotides outside the gene matches: 5. The length of the CDR3 is 16 residues. Germline V gene lookup returns CDR1 GTSNPN and CDR2 SVGIG (reference sequence). The CDR3 bases are TGTGCCTGGAGTGCTCGGGACAGGGCATCTGGAAACACCATATATTTT. Translation gives CAWSARDRASGNTIYF.

This clone was counted ten times or more. This chain joins TRBV7-9 and TRBJ1-6, with D possibly being TRBD1 (5 bases). Looked up from germline, CDR1 is SEHNR and CDR2 is FQNEAQ (reference sequence). V lost 5 bases and J lost 9, with 26 bases in between. This CDR3 has 18 residues. CDR3 DNA: TGTGCCAGCAGCCAAAGGGCCTTAATGGGGACTCGGGGTTCACCCCTCCACTTT. It translates to CASSQRALMGTRGSPLHF.

The chain links TRBV6-5 to TRBJ2-7; a weak D match, TRBD1 (5 bases). V shed 5 bases and J shed 5 bases, with 13 bases lying between them. Germline V gene sequence: CDR1 MNHEY, CDR2 SVGAGI. The CDR3 runs to 13 residues. CDR3 amino acids: CASSLGRGNEQYV. CDR3 coding DNA: TGTGCCAGCAGTCTCGGTAGGGGCAACGAGCAGTACGTC.

This clone has only one observation. The chain carries TRBV7-8 and TRBJ1-2, with D hard to call. CDR1 is SGHVS, CDR2 FQNEAQ, per germline. The V and J ends lost 1 base and 3 bases respectively, with 15 bases between them. The CDR3 runs 16 residues. CDR3: CASSLVQGGADYGYTF. CDR3 coding DNA: TGTGCCAGCAGCTTAGTTCAAGGCGGAGCGGACTATGGCTACACCTTC.

The V call is TRBV3-1 (or the pseudogene TRBV3-2), the J call TRBJ1-2, with TRBD1 matching over 7 bases. Trimming cost V 0 bases and J 8 bases; bases outside gene matches: 9. The CDR3 length is 15 residues. Looked up from germline, CDR1 is LGHDT and CDR2 is YNNKEL (reference sequence). The CDR3 DNA sequence: TGTGCCAGCAGCCAAGATCCAGGGACAGTCTGGGGCTACACCTTC. The encoded protein is CASSQDPGTVWGYTF.

The gene calls are TRBV28 and TRBJ2-2; D perhaps matches TRBD1 (5 bases). The CDR3 is 13 amino acids. CDR1 MDHEN and CDR2 SYDVKM come from the germline V gene. V was trimmed by 4 bases and J by 6 bases, leaving 9 bases between them. In DNA form, the CDR3 reads TGTGCCAGCAGTTGGGGCGGTGCCGGGGAGCTGTTTTTT. It codes for CASSWGGAGELFF.

The V call is TRBV7-9, the J call TRBJ2-1; 8 bases map to TRBD1. Looked up from germline, CDR1 is SEHNR and CDR2 is FQNEAQ (reference sequence). Unmatched junction bases numbered 14, after V lost 11 bases and J lost 5 bases. CDR3 length: 15 residues. The CDR3 DNA sequence: TGTGCCCTACTCGGCGAGACAGGGGATAACAATGAGCAGTTCTTC. Translated: CALLGETGDNNEQFF.

This chain uses TRBV7-3 with TRBJ2-3, with a possible D match to TRBD2 (6 bases). V lost 2 bases and J 0 bases, leaving 6 bases between the germline ends. This CDR3 contains 14 residues. Per germline, CDR1 SGHTA and CDR2 FQGTGA. The CDR3 DNA sequence: TGTGCCAGCAGCTTAGCGGGGAGCACAGATACGCAGTATTTT. Translated, it gives CASSLAGSTDTQYF.

V is TRBV7-2 and J is TRBJ2-6, with 9 positions matching TRBD2. The trim removed 2 bases at V and 4 bases at J, leaving 9 bases unmatched. Germline V gives CDR1 SGHTA, CDR2 FQGNSA. CDR3 length: 18 amino acids. CDR3 in DNA: TGTGCCAGCAGCTTAAAACGCGGGGGGGTATTAGGGGCCAACGTCCTGACTTTC. Translated: CASSLKRGGVLGANVLTF. The full variable domain, in which reference TRBV7-2 and TRBJ2-6 provide the parts outside the CDR3, is GAGVSQSPSNKVTEKGKDVELRCDPISGHTALYWYRQSLGQGLEFLIYFQGNSAPDKSGLPSDRFSAERTGGSVSTLTIQRTQQEDSAVYLCASSLKRGGVLGANVLTFGAGSRLTVL.

The CDR3 is CASRLAGSSYNEQFF. The CDR3 DNA reads as TGTGCCAGCAGACTAGCGGGGAGCTCCTACAATGAGCAGTTCTTC. The rearrangement joins TRBV7-2 to TRBJ2-1; TRBD2 agrees at 10 bases. Germline V CDR1 and CDR2: SGHTA, FQGNSA. V was clipped by 6 bases and J by 0 bases; unmatched bases: 2. The CDR3 runs to 15 residues.

CDR3 protein: CATAEQGPPLHF. Written as DNA, the CDR3 is TGTGCCACCGCAGAACAGGGCCCACCCCTCCACTTT. The chain links TRBV6-5 to TRBJ1-6; perhaps TRBD1 as D (6 bases). This CDR3 contains 12 residues. V gave up 10 bases and J gave up 11 bases, with 15 bases separating them. CDR1 is MNHEY and CDR2 is SVGAGI in the germline V gene.

This clone was counted once. The chain recombines TRBV11-3 with TRBJ2-2; a weak D match, TRBD1 (5 bases). V was trimmed by 4 bases and J by 3 bases, leaving 9 bases between them. Germline V gives CDR1 SGHNT, CDR2 YENEEA. The CDR3 consists of 14 residues. The CDR3 DNA reads as TGTGCCAGCAGCTATGGACACTACACCGGGGAGCTGTTTTTT. It encodes CASSYGHYTGELFF.

This rearrangement joins TRBV19 to TRBJ1-3, with TRBD1 as a possible D gene (6 bases). Germline V lookup: CDR1 LNHDA, CDR2 SQIVND (reference sequence). The CDR3 is 17 residues long. The V end was cut by 4 bases, the J end by 0 bases, with 16 bases between. The CDR3 DNA follows: TGTGCCAGTAGTACCCGAAGGACAGTCCACTCTGGAAACACCATATATTTT. Translated, it gives CASSTRRTVHSGNTIYF.

This clone is a singleton in its sample. The genes are TRBV6-2 or TRBV6-3 and TRBJ2-1; D not resolved. This CDR3 contains 16 residues. V gave up 0 bases and J gave up 3 bases, with 12 bases separating them. Per germline, CDR1 MNHEY and CDR2 SVGEGT. CDR3 DNA sequence: TGTGCCAGCAGTTACTCAGACTTGCTAATCTACAATGAGCAGTTCTTC. Translated: CASSYSDLLIYNEQFF.

V usage is TRBV21-1 and J usage is TRBJ2-3; the table's D call of TRBD1 was not tested on the DNA. TRBV21-1 is deemed a pseudogene. The CDR3 is 17 residues long. The CDR3 region has the DNA TGTGCCAGCAGCAAACTTTTGGACAGGACAAGCACAGATACGCAGTATTTT. It translates to CASSKLLDRTSTDTQYF.

The chain has TRBV7-9 and TRBJ1-6, with D hard to call. In germline, CDR1 is SEHNR, CDR2 FQNEAQ (reference sequence). V gave up 5 bases and J gave up 7 bases, with 9 bases separating them. This CDR3 is 13 amino acids long. CDR3 protein: CASSRELNSPLHF. The CDR3 DNA reads as TGTGCCAGCAGCCGGGAGTTAAATTCACCCCTCCACTTT.

Note on this clone: The junction differs from germline at one of its ends, possibly a read error. The chain is built from TRBV7-7 and TRBJ2-5, with 13 bases that match TRBD2. The germline V gene has CDR1 SSHAT and CDR2 FNYEAQ (reference sequence). The CDR3 loop spans 16 amino acids. CDR3 sequence: CASSPTSGGAWETQYF. The CDR3 DNA reads TGTGCTAGCAGCCCCACTAGCGGGGGGGCGTGGGAGACCCAGTACTTC.